This T cell receptor (beta chain) was documented in a study of T cell repertoires in cytomegalovirus infection (dated by TCRdb to about 2019). Regarding the study in general: The peptide stimulations were aimed at well-studied HLA-B-restricted epitopes as well as recently identified HLA-C-restricted CMV epitopes, whose presentation resists viral immunomodulation. Donor HLA type was relevant to the analysis, as public TCR beta signatures indicated carriage of CMV infection together with the matching HLA type. The paper as a whole reports these results and caveats: The ex vivo response was dominated by HLA-C-restricted CMV-specific TCR beta clonotypes, which also provided the single most frequent clonotype in two of eight donors. In both this cohort and an independent roughly 400-donor cohort, the cumulative frequency of public TCR beta family members distinguished carriers of CMV infection plus the relevant HLA type.

V and J are truncated by 1 base and 11 bases respectively, leaving an intervening sequence of 17 bases. Reading from cysteine to phenylalanine, the CDR3 counts 14 amino acids. Solely the CDR3 DNA is kept, with 42 bases framed from the first base. This clonotype appeared a few times. Its antigen remains unidentified. Per-nucleotide qualities are absent, and no much larger clonotype sits a single base away. The sample's treatment or condition label, in plain terms: in vitro stimulation with specific CMV peptide epitopes to enrich CMV-specific T cells. The sequencing machine was an Illumina HiSeq 1500. The raw public data were reprocessed by TCRdb itself: fastp quality trimming at Q25, MiXCR clonotype calling, in-frame beta chains only. Each CDR3 protein appears once, grouped with its most common genes and DNA. For this sample there are some 920,000 distinct CDR3 sequences; about a third appear just once. Around 15% of the sample rests with the top ten.

The sequence was obtained from a human donor in good health (CMV status not recorded). Some clones in this sample may be carry-over from other donors' samples. Sequencing used cultured CD8+ T cells from PBMCs, obtained from culture after CMV antigen stimulation. The chain employs TRBV12-3 or TRBV12-4 and TRBJ1-1; no D gene call is confident. The nucleotide sequence reads TGTGCCAGCAGTTTAGGTACATTCCAGGACGAGGCTTTCTTT. It codes for CASSLGTFQDEAFF.